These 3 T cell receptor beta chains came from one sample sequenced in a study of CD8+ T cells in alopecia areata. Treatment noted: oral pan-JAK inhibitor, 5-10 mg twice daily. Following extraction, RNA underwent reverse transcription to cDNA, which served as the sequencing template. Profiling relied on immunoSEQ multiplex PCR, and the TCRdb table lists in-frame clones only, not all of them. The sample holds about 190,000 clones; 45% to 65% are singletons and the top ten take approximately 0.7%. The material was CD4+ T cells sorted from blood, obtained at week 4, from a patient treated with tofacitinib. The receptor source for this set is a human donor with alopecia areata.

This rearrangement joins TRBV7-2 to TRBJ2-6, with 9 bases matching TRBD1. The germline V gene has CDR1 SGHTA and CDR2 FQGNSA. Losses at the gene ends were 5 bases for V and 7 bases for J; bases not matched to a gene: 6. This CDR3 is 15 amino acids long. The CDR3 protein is CASSAPDRGANVLTF. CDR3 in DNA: TGTGCCAGCAGCGCGCCGGACAGGGGAGCCAACGTCCTGACTTTC.

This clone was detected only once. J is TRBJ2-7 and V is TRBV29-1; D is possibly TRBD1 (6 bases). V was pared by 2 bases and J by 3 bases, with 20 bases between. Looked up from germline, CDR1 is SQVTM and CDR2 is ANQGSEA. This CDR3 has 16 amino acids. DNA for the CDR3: TGCAGCGTTGAAACGACCGGGACATCAATAAACTACGAGCAGTACTTC. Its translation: CSVETTGTSINYEQYF.

The CDR3 spells CASMGGFSGANVLTF. In nucleotides, the CDR3 is TGTGCCAGCATGGGGGGATTCTCTGGGGCCAACGTCCTGACTTTC. V gene TRBV27 combines with J gene TRBJ2-6; D perhaps matches TRBD2 (6 bases). The V end was cut by 7 bases, the J end by 0 bases, with 10 bases between. There are 15 residues in the CDR3. Germline-derived CDR1 and CDR2 are MNHEY and SMNVEV (reference sequence).